A selection of T cell receptor beta chains follows, all from one sample in a study of human T cells and chemical hapten exposure. MiXCR was run by TCRdb on the RACE reads, yielding one entry per CDR3 protein. The sample lists a few hundred thousand distinct CDR3 sequences, about 6% occurring once. This material consisted of whole blood, taken in connection with sensitization to the hapten diphenylcyclopropenone (DPC). These receptors came from a woman aged 18-35 years with alopecia areata. Some clones in this sample may be carry-over from other donors' samples. Each CDR3 is given with its conserved first and last residue. The order of the fields is clone size, D gene, V gene, J gene, CDR3 protein, CDR3 DNA. The D gene is left open where the match is weak. Clone size appears in some rows only: once, few, many, or a class for an expanded clone.

many	-	TRBV18	TRBJ2-2	CASSLLTGELFF	TGTGCCAGCTCACTGCTCACCGGGGAGCTGTTTTTT
many	-	TRBV20-1	TRBJ2-2	CSARNEEGTGELFF	TGCAGTGCTAGAAACGAGGAGGGCACCGGGGAGCTGTTTTTT
many	TRBD1	TRBV20-1	TRBJ1-4	CSATPTGGYNEKLFF	TGCAGTGCTACCCCGACAGGGGGCTATAATGAAAAACTGTTTTTT
many	-	TRBV15	TRBJ1-4	CATSNGATNEKLFF	TGTGCCACCAGCAACGGGGCCACTAATGAAAAACTGTTTTTT
few	-	TRBV6-5	TRBJ2-5	CASSYGWADKETQYF	TGTGCCAGCAGTTACGGGTGGGCAGATAAAGAGACCCAGTACTTC
few	TRBD1	TRBV13	TRBJ1-2	CASSLGDRNINYGYTF	TGTGCCAGCAGCTTAGGGGACAGGAACATTAACTATGGCTACACCTTC
-	-	TRBV10-3	TRBJ2-7	CAITEQYF	TGTGCCATCACCGAGCAGTACTTC
many	-	TRBV4-3	TRBJ1-2	CASSQDFGGSPYGYTF	TGCGCCAGCAGCCAAGATTTCGGGGGTTCCCCCTATGGCTACACCTTC
many	TRBD1	TRBV12-3/TRBV12-4	TRBJ1-5	CASSLEYRGNQPQHF	TGTGCCAGCAGTTTAGAGTACAGGGGAAATCAGCCCCAGCATTTT
few	-	TRBV18	TRBJ1-3	CASSPAPSTGSGNTIYF	TGTGCCAGCTCACCTGCTCCATCGACAGGTTCTGGAAACACCATATATTTT
few	-	TRBV20-1	TRBJ1-2	CSARGQGSNYGYTF	TGCAGTGCTAGGGGGCAGGGATCCAACTATGGCTACACCTTC
few	-	TRBV24-1	TRBJ2-6	CATSAPGGPRGANVLTF	TGTGCCACCAGTGCCCCTGGCGGGCCTCGCGGGGCCAACGTCCTGACTTTC
many	TRBD2	TRBV28	TRBJ2-3	CASSVVSGGAGDTQYF	TGTGCCAGCAGCGTCGTTAGCGGGGGGGCCGGGGATACGCAGTATTTT
many	TRBD1	TRBV6-5	TRBJ1-4	CATAARQGGLREKLFF	TGTGCCACCGCGGCTCGACAGGGAGGTTTACGAGAAAAACTGTTTTTT
few	TRBD2	TRBV4-1	TRBJ2-7	CASSQGSGGHEQYF	TGCGCCAGCAGCCAGGGTAGCGGGGGGCACGAGCAGTACTTC
few	-	TRBV18	TRBJ2-4	CASSPSDGRDIQYF	TGTGCCAGCTCACCTTCGGACGGAAGGGACATTCAGTACTTC